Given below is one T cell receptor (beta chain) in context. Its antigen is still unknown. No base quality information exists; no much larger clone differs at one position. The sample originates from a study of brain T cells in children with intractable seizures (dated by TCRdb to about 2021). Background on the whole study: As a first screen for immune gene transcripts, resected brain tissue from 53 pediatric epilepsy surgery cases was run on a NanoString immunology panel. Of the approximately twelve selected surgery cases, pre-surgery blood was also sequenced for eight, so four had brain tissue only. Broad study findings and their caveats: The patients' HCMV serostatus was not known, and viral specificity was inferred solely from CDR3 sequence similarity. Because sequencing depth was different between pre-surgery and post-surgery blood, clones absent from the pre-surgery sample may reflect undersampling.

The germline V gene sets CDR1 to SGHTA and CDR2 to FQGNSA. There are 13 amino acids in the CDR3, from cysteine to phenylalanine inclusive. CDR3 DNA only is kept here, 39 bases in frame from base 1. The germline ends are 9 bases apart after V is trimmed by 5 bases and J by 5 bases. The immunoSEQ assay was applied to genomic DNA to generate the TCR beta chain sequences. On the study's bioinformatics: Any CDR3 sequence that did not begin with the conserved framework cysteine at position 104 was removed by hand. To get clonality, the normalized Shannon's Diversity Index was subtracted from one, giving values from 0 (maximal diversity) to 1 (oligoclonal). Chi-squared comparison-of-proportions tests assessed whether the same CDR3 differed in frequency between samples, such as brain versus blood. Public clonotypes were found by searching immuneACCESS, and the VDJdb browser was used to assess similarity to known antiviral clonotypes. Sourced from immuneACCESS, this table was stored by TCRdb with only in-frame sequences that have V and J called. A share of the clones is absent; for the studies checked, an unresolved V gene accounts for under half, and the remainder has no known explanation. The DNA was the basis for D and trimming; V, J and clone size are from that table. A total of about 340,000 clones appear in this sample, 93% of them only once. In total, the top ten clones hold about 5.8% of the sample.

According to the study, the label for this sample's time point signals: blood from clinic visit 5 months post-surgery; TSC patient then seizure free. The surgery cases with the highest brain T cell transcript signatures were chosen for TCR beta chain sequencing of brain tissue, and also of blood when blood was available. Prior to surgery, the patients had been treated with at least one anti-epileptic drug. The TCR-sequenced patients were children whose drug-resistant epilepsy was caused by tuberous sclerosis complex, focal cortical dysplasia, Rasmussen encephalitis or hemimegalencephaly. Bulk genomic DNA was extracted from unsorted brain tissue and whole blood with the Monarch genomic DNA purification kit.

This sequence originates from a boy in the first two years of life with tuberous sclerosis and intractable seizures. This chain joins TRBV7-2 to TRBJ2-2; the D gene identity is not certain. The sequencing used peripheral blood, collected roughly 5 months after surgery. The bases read TGTGCCAGCAGCGCAAGGTATACCGGGGAGCTGTTTTTT. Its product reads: CASSARYTGELFF. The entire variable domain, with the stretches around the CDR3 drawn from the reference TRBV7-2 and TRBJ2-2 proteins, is GAGVSQSPSNKVTEKGKDVELRCDPISGHTALYWYRQSLGQGLEFLIYFQGNSAPDKSGLPSDRFSAERTGGSVSTLTIQRTQQEDSAVYLCASSARYTGELFFGEGSRLTVL.